The clone carrying this T cell receptor (beta chain) was found a few times. The target antigen is unknown. Then a second PCR, running about 6 to 11 cycles, was carried out with a sample-barcoded 5' primer and a J-beta primer mix. Through a template-switch adaptor with 12 random nucleotides, each cDNA molecule received a tag. TCRdb re-derived calls from the 5' RACE reads in MiXCR, one entry per CDR3 protein. The sample comprises about 1.7 million distinct CDR3 sequences, roughly 30% of which are singletons, and 7% to 9% rests with the top ten. The data belong to a study of blood T cells in healthy people across ages. Study findings and constraints: More naive CD4+ cells and higher diversity were found in long-lived than in aged donors.

J lost 2 bases, V lost 0 bases, and 7 bases had no gene match. The CDR3 runs to 17 residues. CDR1 and CDR2 (germline): WSHSY, SAAADI. Total RNA was isolated from each sample in quantities of at least 6 micrograms. The clonotype comes from a woman aged 25 to 39 in good health. Sequencing used blood. The chain carries TRBV10-2 and TRBJ2-3, with 8 bases that match TRBD2. The chain's CDR3 is CASSESGGAGATDTQYF. CDR3 sequence (DNA): TGCGCCAGCAGTGAGTCCGGGGGAGCGGGGGCCACAGATACGCAGTATTTT.